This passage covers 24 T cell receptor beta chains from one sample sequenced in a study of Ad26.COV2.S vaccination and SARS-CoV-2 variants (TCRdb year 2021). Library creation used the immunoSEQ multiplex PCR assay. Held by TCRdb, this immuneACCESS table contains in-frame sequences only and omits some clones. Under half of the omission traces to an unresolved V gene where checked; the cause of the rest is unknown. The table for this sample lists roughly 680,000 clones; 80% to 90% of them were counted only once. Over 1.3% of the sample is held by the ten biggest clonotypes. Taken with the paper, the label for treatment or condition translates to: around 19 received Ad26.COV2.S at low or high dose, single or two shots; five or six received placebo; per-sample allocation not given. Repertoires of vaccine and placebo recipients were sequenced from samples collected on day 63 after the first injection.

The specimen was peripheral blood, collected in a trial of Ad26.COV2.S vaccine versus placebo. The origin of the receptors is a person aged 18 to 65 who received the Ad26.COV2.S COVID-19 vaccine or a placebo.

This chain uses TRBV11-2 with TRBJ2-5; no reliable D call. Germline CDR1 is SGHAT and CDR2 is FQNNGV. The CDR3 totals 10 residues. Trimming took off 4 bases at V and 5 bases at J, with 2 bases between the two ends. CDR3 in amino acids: CASSSETQYF. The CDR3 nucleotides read TGTGCCAGCAGCTCCGAGACCCAGTACTTC.

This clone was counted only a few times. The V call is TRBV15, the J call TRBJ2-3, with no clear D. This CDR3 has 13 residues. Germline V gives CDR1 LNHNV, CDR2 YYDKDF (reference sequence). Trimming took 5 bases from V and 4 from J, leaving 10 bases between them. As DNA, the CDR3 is TGTGCCACCAGCCCTACGATACCAGATACGCAGTATTTT. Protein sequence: CATSPTIPDTQYF.

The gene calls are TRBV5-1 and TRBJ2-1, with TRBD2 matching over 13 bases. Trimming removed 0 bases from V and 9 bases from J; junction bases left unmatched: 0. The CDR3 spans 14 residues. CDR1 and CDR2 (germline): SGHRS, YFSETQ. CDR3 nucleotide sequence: TGCGCCAGCAGCTTGGGGACTAGCGGGGGTGAGCAGTTCTTC. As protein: CASSLGTSGGEQFF.

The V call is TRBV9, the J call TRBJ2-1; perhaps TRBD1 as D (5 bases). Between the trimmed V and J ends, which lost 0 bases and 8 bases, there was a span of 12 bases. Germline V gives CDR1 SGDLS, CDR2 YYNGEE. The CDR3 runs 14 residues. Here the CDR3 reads CASSVARVGDEQFF. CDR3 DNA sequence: TGTGCCAGCAGCGTAGCCAGGGTCGGCGATGAGCAGTTCTTC.

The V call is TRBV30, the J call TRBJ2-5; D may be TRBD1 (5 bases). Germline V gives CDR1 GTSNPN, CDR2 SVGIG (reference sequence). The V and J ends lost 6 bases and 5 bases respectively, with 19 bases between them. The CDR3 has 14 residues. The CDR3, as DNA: TGTGCCTGCCGCAGGGTCTCCGGTTTGGAGACCCAGTACTTC. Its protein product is CACRRVSGLETQYF.

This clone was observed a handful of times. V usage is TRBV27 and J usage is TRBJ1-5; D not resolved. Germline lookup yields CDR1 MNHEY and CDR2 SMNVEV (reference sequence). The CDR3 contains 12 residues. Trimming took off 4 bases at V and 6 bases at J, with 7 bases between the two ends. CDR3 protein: CASSSLGQPQHF. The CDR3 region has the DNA TGTGCCAGCAGTTCCCTCGGTCAGCCCCAGCATTTT.

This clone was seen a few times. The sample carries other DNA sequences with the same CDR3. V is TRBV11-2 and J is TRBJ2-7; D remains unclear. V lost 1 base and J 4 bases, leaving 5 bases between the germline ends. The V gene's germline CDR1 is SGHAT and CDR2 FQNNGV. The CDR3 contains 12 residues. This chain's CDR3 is CASSLVGYEQYF. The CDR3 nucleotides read TGTGCCAGCAGCTTAGTGGGGTACGAGCAGTACTTC.

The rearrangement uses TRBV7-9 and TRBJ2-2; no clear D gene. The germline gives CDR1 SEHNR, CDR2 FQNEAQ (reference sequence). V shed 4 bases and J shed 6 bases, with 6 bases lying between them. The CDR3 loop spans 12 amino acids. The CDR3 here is CASSYNPGELFF. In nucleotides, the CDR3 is TGTGCCAGCAGCTACAACCCCGGGGAGCTGTTTTTT.

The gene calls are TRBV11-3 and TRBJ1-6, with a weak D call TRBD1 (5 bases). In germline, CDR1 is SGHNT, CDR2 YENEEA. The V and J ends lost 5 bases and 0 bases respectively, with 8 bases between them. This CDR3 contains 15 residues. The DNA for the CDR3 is TGTGCCAGCAGCGAAGACAGCTCCTATAATTCACCCCTCCACTTT. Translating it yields CASSEDSSYNSPLHF.

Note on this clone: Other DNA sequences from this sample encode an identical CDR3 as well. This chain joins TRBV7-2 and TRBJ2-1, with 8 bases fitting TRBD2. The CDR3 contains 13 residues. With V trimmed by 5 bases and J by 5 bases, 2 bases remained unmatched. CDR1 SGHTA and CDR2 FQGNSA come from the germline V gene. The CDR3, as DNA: TGTGCCAGCAGCCCGGGACTAGACAATGAGCAGTTCTTC. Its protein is CASSPGLDNEQFF.

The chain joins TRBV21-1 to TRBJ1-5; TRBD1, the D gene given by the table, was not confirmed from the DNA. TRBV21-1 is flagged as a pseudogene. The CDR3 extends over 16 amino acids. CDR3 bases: TGTGCCAGCAGCTTGCCCGGGACACCGAGCAATCAGCCCCAGCATTTT. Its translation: CASSLPGTPSNQPQHF.

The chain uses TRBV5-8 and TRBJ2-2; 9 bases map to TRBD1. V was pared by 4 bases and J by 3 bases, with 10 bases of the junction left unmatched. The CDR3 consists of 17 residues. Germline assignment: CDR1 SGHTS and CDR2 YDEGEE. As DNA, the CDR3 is TGTGCCAGCAGCCCCCTTCGGGACAGGGAGGACACCGGGGAGCTGTTTTTT. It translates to CASSPLRDREDTGELFF.

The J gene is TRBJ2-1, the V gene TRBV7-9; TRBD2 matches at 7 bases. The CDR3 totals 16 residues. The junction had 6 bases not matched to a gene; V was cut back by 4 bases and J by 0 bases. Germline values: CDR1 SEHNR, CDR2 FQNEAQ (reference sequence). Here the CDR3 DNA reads TGTGCCAGCAGCTGGCTGCTAGCGGACTCCTACAATGAGCAGTTCTTC. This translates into CASSWLLADSYNEQFF.

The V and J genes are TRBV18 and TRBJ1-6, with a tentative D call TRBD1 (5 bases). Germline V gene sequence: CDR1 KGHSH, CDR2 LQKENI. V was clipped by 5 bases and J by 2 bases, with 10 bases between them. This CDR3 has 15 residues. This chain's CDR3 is CASSDGATYNSPLHF. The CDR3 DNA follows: TGTGCCAGCTCAGACGGGGCCACCTATAATTCACCCCTCCACTTT. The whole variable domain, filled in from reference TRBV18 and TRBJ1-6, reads NAGVMQNPRHLVRRRGQEARLRCSPMKGHSHVYWYRQLPEEGLKFMVYLQKENIIDESGMPKERFSAEFPKEGPSILRIQQVVRGDSAAYFCASSDGATYNSPLHFGNGTRLTVT.

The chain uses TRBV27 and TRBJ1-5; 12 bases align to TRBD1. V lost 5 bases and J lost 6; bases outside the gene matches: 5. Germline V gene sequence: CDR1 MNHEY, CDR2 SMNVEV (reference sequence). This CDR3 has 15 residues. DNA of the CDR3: TGTGCCAGCAGTATGGGGACAGGGGGCACTCAGCCCCAGCATTTT. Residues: CASSMGTGGTQPQHF.

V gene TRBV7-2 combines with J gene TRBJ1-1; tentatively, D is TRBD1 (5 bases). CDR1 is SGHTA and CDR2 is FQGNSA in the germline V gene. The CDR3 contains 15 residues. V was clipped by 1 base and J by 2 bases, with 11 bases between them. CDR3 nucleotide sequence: TGTGCCAGCAGCTTAGACCGGGGCCATAACACTGAAGCTTTCTTT. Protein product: CASSLDRGHNTEAFF.

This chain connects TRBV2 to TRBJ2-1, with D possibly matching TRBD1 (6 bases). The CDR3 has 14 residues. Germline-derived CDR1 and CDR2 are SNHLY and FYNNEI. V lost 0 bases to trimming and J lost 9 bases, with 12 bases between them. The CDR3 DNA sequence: TGTGCCAGCAGTGAAGCTCTACAACAGGGTGAGCAGTTCTTC. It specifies CASSEALQQGEQFF.

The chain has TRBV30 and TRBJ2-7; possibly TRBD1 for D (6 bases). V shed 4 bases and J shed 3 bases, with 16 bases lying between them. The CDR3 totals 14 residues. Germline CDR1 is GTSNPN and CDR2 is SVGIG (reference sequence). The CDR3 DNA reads TGTGCCTGGACCAGGGGCCCCTCAATCTACGAGCAGTACTTC. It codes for CAWTRGPSIYEQYF.

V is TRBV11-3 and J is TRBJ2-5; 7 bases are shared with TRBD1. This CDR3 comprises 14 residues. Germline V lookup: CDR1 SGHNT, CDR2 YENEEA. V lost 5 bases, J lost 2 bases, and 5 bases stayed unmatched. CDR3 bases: TGTGCCAGCAGCCTGTCGGGACAGCAAGAGACCCAGTACTTC. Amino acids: CASSLSGQQETQYF.

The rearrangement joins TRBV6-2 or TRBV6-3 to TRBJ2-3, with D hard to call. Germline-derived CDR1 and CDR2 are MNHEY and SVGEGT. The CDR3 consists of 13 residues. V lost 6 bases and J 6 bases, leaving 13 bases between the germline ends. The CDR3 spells CASSRTRFDTQYF. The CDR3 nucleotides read TGTGCCAGCAGCCGAACACGTTTCGATACGCAGTATTTT.

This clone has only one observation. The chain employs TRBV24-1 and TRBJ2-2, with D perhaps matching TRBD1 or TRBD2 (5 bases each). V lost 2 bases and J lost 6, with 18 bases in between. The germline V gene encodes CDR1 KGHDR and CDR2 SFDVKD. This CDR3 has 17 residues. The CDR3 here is CATSDYVPGGRAGELFF. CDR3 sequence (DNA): TGTGCCACCAGTGATTACGTGCCTGGGGGAAGGGCCGGGGAGCTGTTTTTT.

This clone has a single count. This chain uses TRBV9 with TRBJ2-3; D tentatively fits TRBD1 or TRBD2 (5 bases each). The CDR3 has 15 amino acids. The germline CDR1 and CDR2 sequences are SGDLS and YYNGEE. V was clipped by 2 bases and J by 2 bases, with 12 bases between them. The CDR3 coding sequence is TGTGCCAGCAGCGTCGGGGCAGCTCCCACAGATACGCAGTATTTT. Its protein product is CASSVGAAPTDTQYF.

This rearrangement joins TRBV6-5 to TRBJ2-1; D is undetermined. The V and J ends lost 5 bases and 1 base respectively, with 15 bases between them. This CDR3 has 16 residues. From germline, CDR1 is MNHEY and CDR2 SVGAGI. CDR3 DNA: TGTGCCAGCAGTCACTACGATTGGGATTCCTACAATGAGCAGTTCTTC. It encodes CASSHYDWDSYNEQFF.

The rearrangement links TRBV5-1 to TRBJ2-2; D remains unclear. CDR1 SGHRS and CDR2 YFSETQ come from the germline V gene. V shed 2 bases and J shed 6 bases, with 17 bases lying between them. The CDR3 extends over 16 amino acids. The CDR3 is CASSLGEVGVAGELFF. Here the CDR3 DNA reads TGCGCCAGCAGCTTAGGCGAGGTTGGGGTCGCCGGGGAGCTGTTTTTT.